This TCR beta chain was found in a study of blood T cell repertoires in COVID-19. TCRdb keeps only in-frame clones here, not all; method: immunoSEQ multiplex PCR. The sample has about 300,000 clones, around 85% seen once. After removal of 5 bases from V and 9 bases from J, the junction contained 7 bases not matched to a gene. This CDR3 region has 14 residues. From germline, CDR1 is MNHEY and CDR2 SMNVEV (reference sequence). The chain recombines TRBV27 with TRBJ2-4; 10 nucleotides line up with TRBD2. The receptor was derived from a young woman who had been exposed to COVID-19. Sequences were obtained from PBMCs or T cells enriched from blood (not recorded which). The CDR3: CASSPLAGDGIQYF. In DNA, the CDR3 is TGTGCCAGCAGTCCGCTAGCGGGGGACGGCATTCAGTACTTC.